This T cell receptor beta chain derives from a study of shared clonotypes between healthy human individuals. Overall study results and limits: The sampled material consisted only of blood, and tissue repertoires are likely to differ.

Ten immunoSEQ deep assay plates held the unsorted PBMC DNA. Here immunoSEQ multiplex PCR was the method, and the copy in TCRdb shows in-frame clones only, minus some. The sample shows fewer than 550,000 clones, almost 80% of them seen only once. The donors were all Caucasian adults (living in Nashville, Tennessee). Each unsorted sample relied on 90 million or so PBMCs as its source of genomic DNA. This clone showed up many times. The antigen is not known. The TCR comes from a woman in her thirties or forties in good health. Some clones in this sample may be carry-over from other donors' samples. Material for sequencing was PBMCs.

The CDR3 bases are TGTGCCAGCAGTTACGTTCCGGGGTTCACTGAAGCTTTCTTT. It specifies CASSYVPGFTEAFF. This chain joins TRBV6-6 and TRBJ1-1, with D unresolved. Germline CDR1 MNHNY, CDR2 SVGAGI (reference sequence). Trimming shortened V by 2 bases and J by 4 bases, and 11 bases separated the two germline ends. This CDR3 has 14 amino acids.